The rows below give T cell receptor beta chains drawn from one sample of a study of metastatic and nonmetastatic thyroid tumors. TCRdb re-clonotyped the PCR reads via MiXCR. The sample has around 13,000 clones; over 20% are singletons. The sample taken for sequencing was adjacent normal tissue. These receptor sequences come from a female donor with papillary thyroid cancer or a benign thyroid nodule (not recorded which). Some clones in this sample may be carry-over from other donors' samples. CDR3s include the opening cysteine and the closing phenylalanine or tryptophan. The D gene is left open where the match is weak. Clone size is not always given. Where it is, it says once, few, many or a class for expanded clones.

clone size: few; D gene: .; J gene: TRBJ2-5; V gene: TRBV6-2/TRBV6-3; CDR3 protein: CASSSGTQYF; CDR3 DNA: TGTGCCAGCAGTTCGGGGACCCAGTACTTC
clone size: few; D gene: .; J gene: TRBJ1-1; V gene: TRBV6-2/TRBV6-3; CDR3 protein: CASSTRLVTEAFF; CDR3 DNA: TGTGCCAGCAGTACCCGATTGGTCACTGAAGCTTTCTTT
clone size: .; D gene: .; J gene: TRBJ2-3; V gene: TRBV7-2; CDR3 protein: CASSRVGASDTQYF; CDR3 DNA: TGTGCCAGCAGCCGAGTGGGGGCATCAGATACGCAGTATTTT
clone size: medium-sized; D gene: .; J gene: TRBJ2-1; V gene: TRBV11-2; CDR3 protein: CASSNRVGTYNEQFF; CDR3 DNA: TGTGCCAGCAGCAACAGGGTCGGGACCTACAATGAGCAGTTCTTC
clone size: .; D gene: .; J gene: TRBJ1-1; V gene: TRBV6-1; CDR3 protein: CASTRSLGTEAFF; CDR3 DNA: TGTGCCAGCACCCGATCGCTGGGTACTGAAGCTTTCTTT
clone size: few; D gene: .; J gene: TRBJ2-7; V gene: TRBV27; CDR3 protein: CASSSGSLSYEQYF; CDR3 DNA: TGTGCCAGCAGTAGCGGCTCCCTCTCCTACGAGCAGTACTTC
clone size: medium-sized; D gene: TRBD2; J gene: TRBJ2-7; V gene: TRBV20-1; CDR3 protein: CSARLAGEEFSYEQYF; CDR3 DNA: TGCAGTGCTAGACTAGCGGGGGAAGAATTCTCCTACGAGCAGTACTTC
clone size: .; D gene: .; J gene: TRBJ2-7; V gene: TRBV5-1; CDR3 protein: CASSLECGDEQYF; CDR3 DNA: TGCGCCAGCAGCTTGGAGTGTGGGGACGAGCAGTACTTC
clone size: few; D gene: .; J gene: TRBJ1-1; V gene: TRBV27; CDR3 protein: CAGTAGVRTEAFF; CDR3 DNA: TGTGCCGGAACGGCAGGGGTGCGCACTGAAGCTTTCTTT
clone size: many; D gene: TRBD1; J gene: TRBJ2-7; V gene: TRBV4-2; CDR3 protein: CASSFGTGASYEQYF; CDR3 DNA: TGTGCCAGCAGCTTTGGGACAGGGGCCTCCTACGAGCAGTACTTC
clone size: few; D gene: TRBD2; J gene: TRBJ2-7; V gene: TRBV12-3/TRBV12-4; CDR3 protein: CASSPELALSSYEQYF; CDR3 DNA: TGTGCCAGCAGTCCAGAACTAGCGCTCAGCTCCTACGAGCAGTACTTC
clone size: many; D gene: .; J gene: TRBJ2-7; V gene: TRBV29-1; CDR3 protein: CSVAPQSSYEQYF; CDR3 DNA: TGCAGCGTTGCACCCCAAAGCTCCTACGAGCAGTACTTC
clone size: many; D gene: .; J gene: TRBJ1-5; V gene: TRBV7-8; CDR3 protein: CASSLATGRSRPQHF; CDR3 DNA: TGTGCCAGCAGCTTAGCGACGGGGAGGTCACGACCCCAGCATTTT
clone size: .; D gene: .; J gene: TRBJ1-2; V gene: TRBV7-2; CDR3 protein: CASSSYMGEGGYTF; CDR3 DNA: TGTGCCAGCAGCTCCTACATGGGGGAAGGAGGCTACACCTTC
clone size: .; D gene: .; J gene: TRBJ2-7; V gene: TRBV20-1; CDR3 protein: CSARDRREPRTTEQYF; CDR3 DNA: TGCAGTGCTAGAGATCGCCGCGAGCCACGGACTACCGAGCAGTACTTC
clone size: few; D gene: .; J gene: TRBJ2-7; V gene: TRBV6-2/TRBV6-3; CDR3 protein: CASSFSTDYEQYF; CDR3 DNA: TGTGCCAGCAGTTTCTCGACAGACTACGAGCAGTACTTC
clone size: .; D gene: .; J gene: TRBJ2-3; V gene: TRBV5-1; CDR3 protein: CASSHAGEPRTDTQYF; CDR3 DNA: TGCGCCAGCAGCCACGCTGGAGAGCCCCGCACAGATACGCAGTATTTT
clone size: .; D gene: TRBD1; J gene: TRBJ1-2; V gene: TRBV12-3/TRBV12-4; CDR3 protein: CASSQGQGGIYGYTF; CDR3 DNA: TGTGCCAGCAGTCAGGGACAGGGCGGCATCTATGGCTACACCTTC
clone size: .; D gene: .; J gene: TRBJ1-1; V gene: TRBV10-3; CDR3 protein: CAISESRVGSPLNTEAFF; CDR3 DNA: TGTGCCATCAGTGAGTCGAGGGTTGGCAGCCCCTTGAACACTGAAGCTTTCTTT
clone size: many; D gene: .; J gene: TRBJ2-1; V gene: TRBV7-6; CDR3 protein: CASSLGWEEPYNEQFF; CDR3 DNA: TGTGCCAGCAGCTTAGGGTGGGAGGAGCCCTACAATGAGCAGTTCTTC
clone size: .; D gene: TRBD1; J gene: TRBJ2-7; V gene: TRBV30; CDR3 protein: CAWTRGPYEQYF; CDR3 DNA: TGTGCCTGGACGAGGGGGCCTTACGAGCAGTACTTC
clone size: many; D gene: .; J gene: TRBJ2-2; V gene: TRBV4-1; CDR3 protein: CASSLRGGRSTGELFF; CDR3 DNA: TGCGCCAGCAGCCTAAGGGGGGGGCGAAGCACCGGGGAGCTGTTTTTT
clone size: .; D gene: .; J gene: TRBJ1-2; V gene: TRBV11-2; CDR3 protein: CASSPTGSTSHGYTF; CDR3 DNA: TGTGCCAGCAGCCCCACAGGGTCCACCTCTCATGGCTACACCTTC
clone size: few; D gene: TRBD2; J gene: TRBJ2-3; V gene: TRBV27; CDR3 protein: CASSPIAGVTDTQYF; CDR3 DNA: TGTGCCAGCAGCCCTATAGCGGGAGTAACGGATACGCAGTATTTT
clone size: few; D gene: .; J gene: TRBJ2-1; V gene: TRBV20-1; CDR3 protein: CSAKQGPYNEQFF; CDR3 DNA: TGCAGTGCGAAGCAGGGCCCCTACAATGAGCAGTTCTTC
clone size: medium-sized; D gene: TRBD2; J gene: TRBJ2-7; V gene: TRBV2; CDR3 protein: CASSPGGTTKVQYF; CDR3 DNA: TGTGCCAGCAGTCCCGGGGGGACCACCAAGGTGCAGTACTTC
clone size: .; D gene: .; J gene: TRBJ2-7; V gene: TRBV5-1; CDR3 protein: CASSLRAESSYEQYF; CDR3 DNA: TGCGCCAGCAGCTTGAGGGCGGAAAGCTCCTACGAGCAGTACTTC
clone size: once; D gene: .; J gene: TRBJ2-3; V gene: TRBV7-2; CDR3 protein: CASSLGLAGGDTQYF; CDR3 DNA: TGTGCCAGCAGCTTAGGGCTAGCCGGGGGCGATACGCAGTATTTT
clone size: once; D gene: TRBD2; J gene: TRBJ2-1; V gene: TRBV3-1; CDR3 protein: CASSPNLAGGTFDEQFF; CDR3 DNA: TGTGCCAGCAGCCCCAACCTAGCGGGAGGGACTTTCGATGAGCAGTTCTTC
clone size: .; D gene: .; J gene: TRBJ2-7; V gene: TRBV27; CDR3 protein: CASNQLGSYEQYF; CDR3 DNA: TGTGCCAGCAACCAGCTAGGGTCCTACGAGCAGTACTTC
clone size: medium-sized; D gene: TRBD1; J gene: TRBJ1-5; V gene: TRBV12-3/TRBV12-4; CDR3 protein: CASSGTVLRGNQPQHF; CDR3 DNA: TGTGCCAGCAGTGGGACAGTCCTACGGGGCAATCAGCCCCAGCATTTT
clone size: medium-sized; D gene: TRBD2; J gene: TRBJ2-5; V gene: TRBV6-1; CDR3 protein: CASSSPPGGRLQETQYF; CDR3 DNA: TGTGCCAGCAGCTCACCCCCGGGGGGGCGGTTACAAGAGACCCAGTACTTC
clone size: .; D gene: .; J gene: TRBJ2-3; V gene: TRBV6-2/TRBV6-3; CDR3 protein: CASSPRTDTQYF; CDR3 DNA: TGTGCCAGCAGTCCCCGAACAGATACGCAGTATTTT
clone size: .; D gene: .; J gene: TRBJ1-1; V gene: TRBV7-2; CDR3 protein: CASSPGGTEAFF; CDR3 DNA: TGTGCCAGCAGCCCTGGGGGTACTGAAGCTTTCTTT
clone size: .; D gene: TRBD1; J gene: TRBJ1-2; V gene: TRBV28; CDR3 protein: CASEGGLYGYTF; CDR3 DNA: TGTGCCAGCGAAGGGGGCCTCTATGGCTACACCTTC
clone size: large; D gene: .; J gene: TRBJ2-7; V gene: TRBV2; CDR3 protein: CASMAPDGYEQYF; CDR3 DNA: TGTGCCAGCATGGCACCGGACGGCTACGAGCAGTACTTC
clone size: .; D gene: TRBD1; J gene: TRBJ1-1; V gene: TRBV5-1; CDR3 protein: CASSLASGGTEAFF; CDR3 DNA: TGCGCCAGCAGCTTGGCATCAGGGGGCACTGAAGCTTTCTTT
clone size: .; D gene: .; J gene: TRBJ1-2; V gene: TRBV5-1; CDR3 protein: CASTPTGANEGYTF; CDR3 DNA: TGCGCCAGCACCCCAACGGGAGCTAACGAGGGCTATACCTTC
clone size: .; D gene: .; J gene: TRBJ1-1; V gene: TRBV2; CDR3 protein: CASSEREGTEAFF; CDR3 DNA: TGTGCCAGCAGTGAAAGGGAGGGGACTGAAGCTTTCTTT
clone size: .; D gene: .; J gene: TRBJ1-2; V gene: TRBV19; CDR3 protein: CASSISFRDSGGYTF; CDR3 DNA: TGTGCCAGTAGTATTTCGTTCCGGGACTCGGGTGGCTACACCTTC
clone size: .; D gene: TRBD1; J gene: TRBJ1-1; V gene: TRBV28; CDR3 protein: CASSLYTGAEAFF; CDR3 DNA: TGTGCCAGCAGTTTATACACAGGGGCAGAAGCTTTCTTT
clone size: few; D gene: .; J gene: TRBJ1-6; V gene: TRBV5-1; CDR3 protein: CASSLGVGTNSPLHF; CDR3 DNA: TGCGCCAGCAGCTTGGGGGTGGGCACTAATTCACCCCTCCACTTT